Shown below are 8 T cell receptor beta chains from a single sample sequenced in a study of control samples from healthy donors and cancer patients. The assay was immunoSEQ multiplex PCR, and TCRdb's table has in-frame clones only and misses some. The sample holds about 140,000 clones, roughly 94% seen once. Material for sequencing was blood. These receptors came from a man between 40 and 49 years old in good health.

The chain couples TRBV5-1 to TRBJ2-3, with a weak D call TRBD1 (6 bases). Germline CDR1 SGHRS, CDR2 YFSETQ. The CDR3 runs 16 residues. V lost 1 base to trimming and J lost 4 bases, with 16 bases between them. The CDR3 coding sequence is TGCGCCAGCAGCTTGTTAGCAGGGGACCTCCCAGATACGCAGTATTTT. Its protein is CASSLLAGDLPDTQYF.

CDR3: CASRTGGGAGNEQFF. CDR3 in DNA: TGTGCCAGCCGAACTGGCGGGGGGGCAGGGAATGAGCAGTTCTTC. This sequence joins TRBV6-5 and TRBJ2-1, with 9 positions matching TRBD2. The V and J ends lost 8 bases and 7 bases, in that order; junction bases with no gene match: 12. From germline, CDR1 is MNHEY and CDR2 SVGAGI. The CDR3 has 15 amino acids.

This chain joins TRBV24-1 and TRBJ1-2; D is unresolved. Germline V gene data show CDR1 as KGHDR and CDR2 as SFDVKD. With 3 bases removed from V and 3 bases from J, the gap between germline ends came to 10 bases. The CDR3 extends over 14 amino acids. The CDR3: CATSDMDSDYGYTF. CDR3 nucleotide sequence: TGTGCCACCAGTGATATGGACTCGGACTATGGCTACACCTTC.

The chain combines TRBV10-3 with TRBJ2-5, with TRBD1 matching over 12 bases. Unmatched junction bases numbered 3, after V lost 4 bases and J lost 0 bases. This CDR3 is 16 amino acids long. Germline V gene lookup returns CDR1 ENHRY and CDR2 SYGVKD. DNA of the CDR3: TGTGCCATCAGTGTGGGGACAGGGGGCTACCAAGAGACCCAGTACTTC. Its protein product is CAISVGTGGYQETQYF.

This clone has a single count. The chain carries TRBV5-1 and TRBJ1-1, with 9 positions matching TRBD1. The V segment lost 7 bases and the J segment 4 bases; nucleotides outside the gene matches: 5. CDR1 and CDR2 (germline): SGHRS, YFSETQ. This CDR3 region has 13 residues. The DNA for the CDR3 is TGCGCCAGCTTCCGGACAGGGGCCACTGAAGCTTTCTTT. Encoded protein: CASFRTGATEAFF.

This clone appeared once. V is TRBV7-3 and J is TRBJ1-1, with unresolved D. Between the trimmed V and J ends, which lost 4 bases and 2 bases, there was a span of 11 bases. Germline CDR1 reads SGHTA; CDR2 reads FQGTGA. This CDR3 spans 14 amino acids. The CDR3 DNA follows: TGTGCCAGCAGCTCAGGCCATACTAACACTGAAGCTTTCTTT. This sequence encodes CASSSGHTNTEAFF.

This chain links TRBV5-1 with TRBJ2-2; D is possibly TRBD2 (5 bases). Trimming shortened V by 6 bases and J by 3 bases, and 12 bases separated the two germline ends. This CDR3 region has 14 residues. Germline V gene data show CDR1 as SGHRS and CDR2 as YFSETQ. This chain's CDR3 is CASTVLGDTGELFF. CDR3 DNA sequence: TGCGCCAGCACTGTCCTCGGGGACACCGGGGAGCTGTTTTTT. The whole variable domain, remainder taken from reference TRBV5-1 and TRBJ2-2, is KAGVTQTPRYLIKTRGQQVTLSCSPISGHRSVSWYQQTPGQGLQFLFEYFSETQRNKGNFPGRFSGRQFSNSRSEMNVSTLELGDSALYLCASTVLGDTGELFFGEGSRLTVL.

The chain employs TRBV2 and TRBJ2-3; a possible D gene is TRBD1 (5 bases). CDR1 is SNHLY and CDR2 is FYNNEI in the germline V gene. This CDR3 has 12 amino acids. Trimming stripped 7 bases from V and 8 bases from J, with 13 bases between. The chain's CDR3 is CASIEGALTQYF. CDR3 coding DNA: TGTGCCAGCATCGAAGGGGCCCTTACGCAGTATTTT.